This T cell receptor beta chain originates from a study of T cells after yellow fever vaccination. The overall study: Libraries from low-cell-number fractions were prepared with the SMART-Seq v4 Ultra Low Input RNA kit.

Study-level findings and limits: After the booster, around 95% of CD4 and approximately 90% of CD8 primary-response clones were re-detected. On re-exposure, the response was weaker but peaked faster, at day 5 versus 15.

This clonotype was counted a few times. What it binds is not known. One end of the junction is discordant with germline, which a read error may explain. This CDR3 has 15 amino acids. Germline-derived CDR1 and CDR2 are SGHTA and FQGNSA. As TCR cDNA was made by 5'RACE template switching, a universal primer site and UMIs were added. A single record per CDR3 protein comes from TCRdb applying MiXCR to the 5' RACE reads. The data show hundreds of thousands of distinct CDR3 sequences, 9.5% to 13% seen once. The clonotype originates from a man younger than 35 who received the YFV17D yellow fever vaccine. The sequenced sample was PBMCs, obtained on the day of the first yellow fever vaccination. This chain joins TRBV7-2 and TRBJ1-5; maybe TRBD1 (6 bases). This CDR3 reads CASSVAGASNQPQHF. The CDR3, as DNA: TGTGCCAGCAGCGTAGCGGGGGCCAGCAATCAGCCCCAGCATTTT.